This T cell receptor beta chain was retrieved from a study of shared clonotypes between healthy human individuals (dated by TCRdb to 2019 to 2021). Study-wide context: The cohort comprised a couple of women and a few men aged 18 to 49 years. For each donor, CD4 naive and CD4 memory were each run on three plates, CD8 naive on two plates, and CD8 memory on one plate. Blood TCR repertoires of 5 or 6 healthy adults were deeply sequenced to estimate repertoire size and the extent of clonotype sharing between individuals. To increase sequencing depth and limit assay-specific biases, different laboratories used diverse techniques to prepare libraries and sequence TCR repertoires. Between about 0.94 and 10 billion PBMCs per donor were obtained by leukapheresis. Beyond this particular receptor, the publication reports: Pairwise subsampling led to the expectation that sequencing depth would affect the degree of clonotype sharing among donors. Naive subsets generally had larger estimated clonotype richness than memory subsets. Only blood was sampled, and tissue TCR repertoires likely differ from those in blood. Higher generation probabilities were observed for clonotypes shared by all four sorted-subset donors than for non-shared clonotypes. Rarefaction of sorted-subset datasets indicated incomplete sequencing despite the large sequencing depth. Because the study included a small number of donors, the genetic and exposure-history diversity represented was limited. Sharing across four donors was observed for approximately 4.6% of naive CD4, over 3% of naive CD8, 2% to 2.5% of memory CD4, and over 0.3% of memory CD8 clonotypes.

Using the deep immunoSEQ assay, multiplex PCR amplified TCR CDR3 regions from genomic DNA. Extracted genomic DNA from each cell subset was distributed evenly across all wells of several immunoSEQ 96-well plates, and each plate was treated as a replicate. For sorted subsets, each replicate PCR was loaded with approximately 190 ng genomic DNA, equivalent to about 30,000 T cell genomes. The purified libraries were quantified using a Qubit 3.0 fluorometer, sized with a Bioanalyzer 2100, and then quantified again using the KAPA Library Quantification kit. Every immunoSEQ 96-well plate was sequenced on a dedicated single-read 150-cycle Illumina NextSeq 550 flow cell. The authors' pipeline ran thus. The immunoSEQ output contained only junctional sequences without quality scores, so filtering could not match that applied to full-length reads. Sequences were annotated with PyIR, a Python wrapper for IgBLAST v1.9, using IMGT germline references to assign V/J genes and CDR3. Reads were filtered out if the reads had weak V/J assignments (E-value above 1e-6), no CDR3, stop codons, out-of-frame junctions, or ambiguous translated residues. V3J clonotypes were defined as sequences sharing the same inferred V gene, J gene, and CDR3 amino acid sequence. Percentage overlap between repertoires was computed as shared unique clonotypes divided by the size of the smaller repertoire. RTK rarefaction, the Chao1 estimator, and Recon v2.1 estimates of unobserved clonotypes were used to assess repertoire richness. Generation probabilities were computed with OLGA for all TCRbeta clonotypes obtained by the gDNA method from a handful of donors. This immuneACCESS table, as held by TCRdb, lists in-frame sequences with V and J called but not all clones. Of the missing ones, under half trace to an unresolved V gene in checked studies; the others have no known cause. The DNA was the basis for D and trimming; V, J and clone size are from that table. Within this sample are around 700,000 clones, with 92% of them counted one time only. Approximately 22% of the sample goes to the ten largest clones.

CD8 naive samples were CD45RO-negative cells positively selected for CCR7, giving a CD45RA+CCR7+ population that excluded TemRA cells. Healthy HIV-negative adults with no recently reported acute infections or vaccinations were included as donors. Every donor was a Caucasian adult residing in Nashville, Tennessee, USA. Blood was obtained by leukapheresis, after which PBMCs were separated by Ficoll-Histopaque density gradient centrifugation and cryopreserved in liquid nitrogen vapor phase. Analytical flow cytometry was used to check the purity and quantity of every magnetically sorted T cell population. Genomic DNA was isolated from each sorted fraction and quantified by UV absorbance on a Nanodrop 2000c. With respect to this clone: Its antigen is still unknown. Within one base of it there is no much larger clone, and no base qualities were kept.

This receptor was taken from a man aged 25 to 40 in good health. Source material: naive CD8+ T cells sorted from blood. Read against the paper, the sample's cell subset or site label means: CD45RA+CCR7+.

The CDR3 region reads CASSLDGELFF. The nucleotides are TGTGCCAGCAGCTTAGATGGGGAGCTGTTTTTT. Here the chain combines TRBV11-2 and TRBJ2-2, with no confident D gene call. CDR1 and CDR2 are drawn from the germline V gene: SGHAT, FQNNGV. Spanning cysteine to phenylalanine, the CDR3 consists of 11 amino acids. Only CDR3 DNA remains: 33 bases, in frame from the first base. The junction shows trimming of 0 bases on V and 8 bases on J, plus 1 base between the germline ends. When the CDR3 is completed using the reference TRBV11-2 and TRBJ2-2 genes on either side, the full variable domain is EAGVAQSPRYKIIEKRQSVAFWCNPISGHATLYWYQQILGQGPKLLIQFQNNGVVDDSQLPKDRFSAERLKGVDSTLKIQPAKLEDSAVYLCASSLDGELFFGEGSRLTVL.